The 20 T cell receptor beta chains given below trace back to one sample, sequenced in a study of CD8 T cells in Susac syndrome. Random hexamers were used to reverse transcribe roughly 0.45 to 1 ug of RNA. One entry per CDR3 protein, called by TCRdb with MiXCR from the immunoSEQ multiplex PCR reads. The sample records fewer than 150,000 distinct CDR3 sequences, approximately 89% being singletons. The material sequenced was CD8+ T cells from PBMCs. These receptors all stem from a human donor with multiple sclerosis.

V usage is TRBV9 and J usage is TRBJ1-2; possible D gene TRBD1, 5 bases. Per the germline V gene, CDR1 is SGDLS and CDR2 is YYNGEE. Trimming took 0 bases from V and 9 from J, leaving 18 bases between them. This CDR3 comprises 15 residues. The CDR3 here is CASSVGGAAPKSYTF. Written as DNA, the CDR3 is TGTGCCAGCAGCGTAGGAGGGGCCGCCCCCAAGAGCTACACCTTC.

The chain combines TRBV27 with TRBJ1-1, with unresolved D. V shed 3 bases and J shed 4 bases, with 9 bases lying between them. This CDR3 has 13 residues. Germline V gives CDR1 MNHEY, CDR2 SMNVEV (reference sequence). The CDR3, as DNA: TGTGCCAGCAGTTTTTCAGGAGGCACTGAAGCTTTCTTT. Translating it yields CASSFSGGTEAFF.

The rearrangement uses TRBV7-8 and TRBJ2-7; no clear D gene. Between the trimmed V and J ends, which lost 2 bases and 6 bases, there was a span of 8 bases. From germline, CDR1 is SGHVS and CDR2 FQNEAQ. This CDR3 has 12 amino acids. The CDR3 DNA follows: TGTGCCAGCAGCTTACCGGTCGGCGAGCAGTACTTC. Translating gives CASSLPVGEQYF.

V usage is TRBV6-5 and J usage is TRBJ1-2; D unresolved. Trimming stripped 0 bases from V and 0 bases from J, with 2 bases between. The CDR3 sequence is 13 residues long. Per germline, CDR1 MNHEY and CDR2 SVGAGI. CDR3 in DNA: TGTGCCAGCAGTTACTCGTCTAACTATGGCTACACCTTC. Its protein is CASSYSSNYGYTF.

V and J are TRBV5-1 and TRBJ2-6; D may be TRBD2 (5 bases). There are 15 residues in the CDR3. Germline V gene lookup returns CDR1 SGHRS and CDR2 YFSETQ. V lost 7 bases, J lost 0 bases, and 11 bases lay in between. CDR3 DNA: TGCGCCAGCGCCCCGGACTCCTCTGGGGCCAACGTCCTGACTTTC. Its translation is CASAPDSSGANVLTF.

V usage is TRBV6-5 and J usage is TRBJ1-1; D might be TRBD1 (6 bases). V lost 1 base, J lost 11 bases, and 14 bases lay in between. The CDR3 length is 13 residues. In germline, CDR1 is MNHEY, CDR2 SVGAGI. The CDR3 here is CASSYYTGRMAFF. In nucleotides, the CDR3 is TGTGCCAGCAGTTACTACACAGGGAGGATGGCTTTCTTT.

The chain combines TRBV6-5 with TRBJ1-1; a possible D gene is TRBD1 (5 bases). The CDR3 length is 15 residues. The V end was cut by 2 bases, the J end by 4 bases, with 14 bases between. Per the germline V gene, CDR1 is MNHEY and CDR2 is SVGAGI. The CDR3 nucleotides are TGTGCCAGCAGTTACCTCGGGGGGGATGGCACTGAAGCTTTCTTT. The encoded protein is CASSYLGGDGTEAFF.

This chain uses TRBV5-1 with TRBJ2-1; D is unresolved. CDR1 and CDR2 (germline): SGHRS, YFSETQ. The CDR3 contains 15 residues. Trimming took off 0 bases at V and 5 bases at J, with 12 bases between the two ends. CDR3 loop: CASSLGAGRNNEQFF. In DNA, the CDR3 is TGCGCCAGCAGCTTGGGGGCAGGTCGGAACAATGAGCAGTTCTTC.

DNA of the CDR3: TGCGCCAGCAGTTGGAACACTGAAGCTTTCTTT. Translation: CASSWNTEAFF. The V and J genes are TRBV4-1 and TRBJ1-1, with D unresolved. V lost 6 bases and J lost 1, with 3 bases in between. CDR3 length: 11 residues. CDR1 and CDR2 (germline): MGHRA, YSYEKL.

The rearrangement joins TRBV6-1 to TRBJ2-3; 7 bases are shared with TRBD2. CDR1 is MNHNS, CDR2 SASEGT, per germline. Trimming cost V 9 bases and J 0 bases; bases outside gene matches: 9. This CDR3 has 15 amino acids. CDR3 loop: CASDRGDFSTDTQYF. The CDR3 nucleotides read TGTGCCAGTGACCGGGGGGACTTTAGCACAGATACGCAGTATTTT.

The V gene is TRBV27, the J gene TRBJ2-7; 8 positions match TRBD2. The V and J ends lost 5 bases and 2 bases, in that order; junction bases with no gene match: 8. Germline CDR1 reads MNHEY; CDR2 reads SMNVEV (reference sequence). The CDR3 runs to 15 residues. The CDR3 sequence: CASSPGTSGTYEQYF. The DNA for the CDR3 is TGTGCCAGCAGTCCCGGGACTAGTGGAACCTACGAGCAGTACTTC.

The genes are TRBV4-1 and TRBJ2-2; 7 nucleotides align to TRBD1. Germline CDR1 reads MGHRA; CDR2 reads YSYEKL. The CDR3 has 19 residues. V lost 3 bases, J lost 2 bases, and 15 bases stayed unmatched. The CDR3, as DNA: TGCGCCAGCAGCCATCCCAGGGACAGCAGCCAGGGCAACACCGGGGAGCTGTTTTTT. Residues: CASSHPRDSSQGNTGELFF.

The V gene is TRBV24-1, the J gene TRBJ2-1, with 11 bases that match TRBD2. The CDR3 spans 16 residues. Germline values: CDR1 KGHDR, CDR2 SFDVKD. Trimming took 3 bases from V and 6 from J; bases not matched to a gene: 6. Here the CDR3 DNA reads TGTGCCACCAGTGATGCCGGGACTAGCGGCTTCAATGAGCAGTTCTTC. Residues: CATSDAGTSGFNEQFF.

The chain uses TRBV29-1 and TRBJ2-6; the D is unclear. The CDR3 totals 13 residues. Trimming removed 5 bases from V and 0 bases from J, with 5 bases in between. Germline V gene data show CDR1 as SQVTM and CDR2 as ANQGSEA. This chain's CDR3 is CSVYSSGANVLTF. The CDR3 DNA reads as TGCAGCGTTTACAGCTCTGGGGCCAACGTCCTGACTTTC. The full variable domain, with the rest looked up from reference TRBV29-1 and TRBJ2-6, is SAVISQKPSRDICQRGTSLTIQCQVDSQVTMMFWYRQQPGQSLTLIATANQGSEATYESGFVIDKFPISRPNLTFSTLTVSNMSPEDSSIYLCSVYSSGANVLTFGAGSRLTVL.

The chain recombines TRBV7-2 with TRBJ1-2; D is unclear. V was cut by 3 bases and J by 7 bases, with 12 bases left in between. The CDR3 contains 13 residues. Germline lookup yields CDR1 SGHTA and CDR2 FQGNSA. The CDR3 DNA sequence: TGTGCCAGCAGCTTTATCGGGGAAAGTGGCTACACCTTC. Amino acid sequence: CASSFIGESGYTF.

This clonotype was counted only a few times. The J gene is TRBJ1-1, the V gene TRBV12-3 or TRBV12-4; tentative D call: TRBD1 (6 bases). V was cut by 9 bases and J by 8 bases, with 13 bases left in between. There are 11 residues in the CDR3. The CDR3 reads CASSGGGEAFF. The CDR3 DNA reads TGTGCCAGTTCTGGAGGGGGGGAAGCTTTCTTT.

The V call is TRBV27, the J call TRBJ2-6; D possibly uses TRBD1 or TRBD2 (6 bases each). This CDR3 has 18 amino acids. V was cut by 0 bases and J by 0 bases, with 12 bases left in between. The germline V gene encodes CDR1 MNHEY and CDR2 SMNVEV (reference sequence). The CDR3 nucleotides are TGTGCCAGCAGTTTATCCGGGGGCCATTTCTCTGGGGCCAACGTCCTGACTTTC. Its protein is CASSLSGGHFSGANVLTF.

This clonotype was counted a few times. V usage is TRBV6-5 and J usage is TRBJ1-5, with TRBD1 identical over 11 bases. The germline gives CDR1 MNHEY, CDR2 SVGAGI. V was pared by 6 bases and J by 4 bases, with 5 bases of the junction left unmatched. The CDR3 extends over 15 amino acids. The CDR3, as DNA: TGTGCCAGCAGCCAGGACAGGGGGCTTAATCAGCCCCAGCATTTT. Protein sequence: CASSQDRGLNQPQHF.

V is TRBV27 and J is TRBJ2-1; D is undetermined. CDR3 size: 12 residues. The V gene lost 8 bases and the J gene lost 7 bases, with 12 bases spanning the gap. Germline lookup yields CDR1 MNHEY and CDR2 SMNVEV (reference sequence). The DNA of the CDR3 is TGTGCCAGCTCCACTTGGCGGAATGAGCAGTTCTTC. Amino acid sequence: CASSTWRNEQFF.

This clonotype was seen just once. CDR3 protein: CASSGRAGETQYF. The CDR3 DNA reads as TGCGCCAGCAGCGGGAGGGCTGGGGAGACCCAGTACTTC. The rearrangement joins TRBV4-1 to TRBJ2-5; TRBD2 aligns across 7 bases. V lost 5 bases to trimming and J lost 5 bases; unmatched junction nucleotides: 5. The CDR3 runs to 13 residues. The germline V gene encodes CDR1 MGHRA and CDR2 YSYEKL.